This T cell receptor beta chain derives from a study of Ad26.COV2.S vaccination and SARS-CoV-2 variants. The overall study: Donor got 5x10^10 or 1x10^11 viral particles of Ad26.COV2.S. Study conclusions and caveats: Vaccine recipients and placebo recipients showed similar non-spike TCR breadth.

The CDR3 spans 16 residues. Germline trimming cut 4 bases from V and 0 bases from J; bases unmatched to any gene: 4. Per the germline V gene, CDR1 is MNHNS and CDR2 is SASEGT. Sequencing was performed with immunoSEQ multiplex PCR; in TCRdb, only in-frame clones are kept and a portion is missing. The sample holds hundreds of thousands of clones, around 88% seen once. This clone was observed a single time. Antigen specificity is unknown. The treatment was: roughly 18 received Ad26.COV2.S at low or high dose, single or two shots; about 5 received placebo; per-sample allocation not given. Sampling was performed 63 days after the first vaccine or placebo injection.

This specimen consisted of peripheral blood, obtained in a trial of Ad26.COV2.S vaccine versus placebo. The chain has TRBV6-1 and TRBJ2-2; 8 bases match TRBD1. The receptor's source is a person between 18 and 59 years old who received the Ad26.COV2.S COVID-19 vaccine or a placebo. CDR3 loop: CASSGQTGANTGELFF. DNA for the CDR3: TGTGCCAGCAGTGGTCAGACAGGGGCGAACACCGGGGAGCTGTTTTTT.